Listed here are 16 T cell receptor beta chains from one sample, sequenced in a study of T-cell reconstitution after alpha-beta-depleted transplantation in children. The TCRbeta library was prepared with unique molecular identifiers. TCRdb reanalysed the PCR reads using MiXCR and keeps one entry per CDR3 protein. The profile shows about 980,000 distinct CDR3 sequences, about 31% of them singletons. Sequenced material: PBMCs, mostly from graft donor cells, taken 360 days after TCRalphabeta/CD19-depleted stem cell transplant. Receptors were obtained from a boy in the first two years of life who had a stem cell transplant for SCID, so the T cells may come from the graft donor.

This chain uses TRBV5-1 with TRBJ2-5; 9 bases agree with TRBD1. The CDR3 covers 17 residues. Germline V lookup: CDR1 SGHRS, CDR2 YFSETQ. V trimming: 1 base; J trimming: 2 bases; junction bases outside the gene matches: 9. Here the CDR3 reads CASSLKVRDRVQETQYF. In DNA, the CDR3 is TGCGCCAGCAGCTTGAAAGTCCGGGACAGGGTTCAAGAGACCCAGTACTTC.

V and J are TRBV28 and TRBJ1-6; 8 bases fit TRBD1. The CDR3 extends over 16 amino acids. CDR1 and CDR2 from the germline V gene are MDHEN and SYDVKM. Germline trimming cut 4 bases from V and 7 bases from J; bases unmatched to any gene: 9. CDR3: CASSWLGTGRNSPLHF. CDR3 nucleotides: TGTGCCAGCAGTTGGTTGGGGACAGGACGGAATTCACCCCTCCACTTT.

This clonotype was counted a few times. This chain connects TRBV9 to TRBJ2-3; D uncertain. Looked up from germline, CDR1 is SGDLS and CDR2 is YYNGEE. The CDR3 runs 15 residues. Trimming shortened V by 2 bases and J by 0 bases, and 10 bases separated the two germline ends. DNA of the CDR3: TGTGCCAGCAGCGTTGCCCAGAAAAGCACAGATACGCAGTATTTT. Translation gives CASSVAQKSTDTQYF.

The chain is built from TRBV5-1 and TRBJ1-1, with D perhaps TRBD1 (5 bases). V was shortened by 4 bases and J by 5 bases, with 12 bases between the two germline ends. CDR1 is SGHRS, CDR2 YFSETQ, per germline. There are 13 residues in the CDR3. CDR3 in DNA: TGCGCCAGCAGCGCAGACAGAAAGACTGAAGCTTTCTTT. This encodes CASSADRKTEAFF.

J is TRBJ2-7 and V is TRBV12-3 or TRBV12-4; D remains unclear. The CDR3 loop spans 12 amino acids. Between the trimmed V and J ends, which lost 3 bases and 10 bases, there was a span of 13 bases. CDR3 coding DNA: TGTGCCAGCAGTTTTTCAAGGGCTGATCAGTACTTC. Its translation: CASSFSRADQYF.

This clonotype was counted once. This rearrangement joins TRBV20-1 to TRBJ2-7; D unclear. Per germline, CDR1 DFQATT and CDR2 SNEGSKA (reference sequence). The CDR3 has 14 residues. Trimming stripped 5 bases from V and 0 bases from J, with 14 bases between. The CDR3 coding sequence is TGCAGTGCTCAAGGGTCCTGGAGCTCCTACGAGCAGTACTTC. Translating gives CSAQGSWSSYEQYF.

This clonotype was seen a handful of times. This rearrangement joins TRBV7-2 to TRBJ2-3; 7 bases fit TRBD1. Germline trimming cut 3 bases from V and 2 bases from J; bases unmatched to any gene: 11. Germline CDR1 reads SGHTA; CDR2 reads FQGNSA. The CDR3 covers 17 residues. The CDR3 bases are TGTGCCAGCAGCTTCTACAGCCGGGACAGATACACAGATACGCAGTATTTT. Translated, it gives CASSFYSRDRYTDTQYF.

This clonotype has a handful of counts. The gene calls are TRBV29-1 and TRBJ1-4; a possible D gene is TRBD1 (6 bases). The CDR3 covers 13 residues. The V gene's germline CDR1 is SQVTM and CDR2 ANQGSEA. Deletions cut 6 bases from V and 17 bases from J, with 25 bases between. In nucleotides, the CDR3 is TGCAGCGTCACGACAGGAATCCCATTACGTCCATTTTTT. It is translated as CSVTTGIPLRPFF.

This sequence joins TRBV20-1 and TRBJ2-3; TRBD2 agrees at 8 bases. The trim removed 4 bases at V and 0 bases at J, leaving 6 bases unmatched. Germline V lookup: CDR1 DFQATT, CDR2 SNEGSKA (reference sequence). The CDR3 covers 15 residues. DNA for the CDR3: TGCAGTGCTATTACTAGCGGTACCAGCACAGATACGCAGTATTTT. Its protein is CSAITSGTSTDTQYF.

This clonotype turned up a few times. V gene TRBV28 combines with J gene TRBJ1-5; 10 nucleotides align to TRBD1. The CDR3 length is 17 residues. Trimming at V came to 3 bases and at J to 7 bases, leaving 12 bases not matched to a gene. Germline CDR1 MDHEN, CDR2 SYDVKM. CDR3 protein: CASSLPEYRDRGQPQHF. As DNA, the CDR3 is TGTGCCAGCAGTTTGCCCGAATACCGGGACAGGGGCCAGCCCCAGCATTTT.

The CDR3 loop reads CASSPGQGEDEQYF. CDR3 DNA sequence: TGTGCCAGCAGCCCGGGACAGGGGGAGGACGAGCAGTACTTC. The chain recombines TRBV2 with TRBJ2-7; 11 nucleotides match TRBD1. There are 14 residues in the CDR3. V was clipped by 6 bases and J by 5 bases; unmatched bases: 6. Germline V gene data show CDR1 as SNHLY and CDR2 as FYNNEI.

As DNA, the CDR3 is TGTGCCAGCTCACCACGGCTGGGACAGGGAAATTTTGAGCAGTTCTTC. Translated, it gives CASSPRLGQGNFEQFF. This sequence joins TRBV18 and TRBJ2-1; 9 nucleotides align to TRBD1. The CDR3 extends over 16 amino acids. Germline CDR1 is KGHSH and CDR2 is LQKENI. Trimming cost V 1 base and J 9 bases; bases outside gene matches: 10. The full variable domain, its missing parts supplied by reference TRBV18 and TRBJ2-1, is NAGVMQNPRHLVRRRGQEARLRCSPMKGHSHVYWYRQLPEEGLKFMVYLQKENIIDESGMPKERFSAEFPKEGPSILRIQQVVRGDSAAYFCASSPRLGQGNFEQFFGPGTRLTVL.

This clonotype has a handful of counts. This rearrangement joins TRBV20-1 to TRBJ2-7, with D perhaps given as TRBD1 or TRBD2 (7 bases each). CDR1 and CDR2 (germline): DFQATT, SNEGSKA (reference sequence). Trimming shortened V by 5 bases and J by 7 bases, and 18 bases separated the two germline ends. The CDR3 sequence is 13 residues long. Here the CDR3 reads CSAQGGRPLEQYF. In DNA, the CDR3 is TGCAGTGCTCAGGGGGGGCGTCCCCTAGAGCAGTACTTC.

This clonotype was recorded a few times. The chain carries TRBV5-1 and TRBJ2-1, with D tentatively TRBD2 (6 bases). CDR3 length: 17 residues. Per the germline V gene, CDR1 is SGHRS and CDR2 is YFSETQ. V was trimmed by 0 bases and J by 2 bases, leaving 15 bases between them. The CDR3 region has the DNA TGCGCCAGCAGCTTGGGATGGACTATCCGCACCTACAATGAGCAGTTCTTC. Translation: CASSLGWTIRTYNEQFF.

The chain joins TRBV7-2 to TRBJ2-1; 7 bases map to TRBD1. After removal of 1 base from V and 2 bases from J, the junction contained 2 bases not matched to a gene. The CDR3 runs 15 residues. CDR1 and CDR2 from the germline V gene are SGHTA and FQGNSA. CDR3 region: CASSLGGQPYNEQFF. Written as DNA, the CDR3 is TGTGCCAGCAGCTTAGGGGGACAGCCCTACAATGAGCAGTTCTTC.

The chain carries TRBV27 and TRBJ1-2; D possibly corresponds to TRBD1 (6 bases). The CDR3 runs 16 residues. V was shortened by 5 bases and J by 1 base, with 17 bases between the two germline ends. CDR1 and CDR2 from the germline V gene are MNHEY and SMNVEV (reference sequence). The CDR3 sequence is CASSAQTGERNYGYTF. The CDR3 region has the DNA TGTGCCAGCAGTGCCCAGACAGGCGAGCGTAACTATGGCTACACCTTC.